These T cell receptor beta chains were read from a single sample in a study of regulatory T cells in long-lasting Graves disease. Each CDR3 protein is one row after TCRdb ran MiXCR on the multiplex PCR reads. Among around 510,000 distinct CDR3 sequences, around 21% were seen once, and the ten largest hold about 8.3%. Sequenced here: peripheral blood mononuclear cells (PBMCs), sampled when the disease was refractory, from a patient treated with antithyroid drugs. The receptors derive from a female donor with Graves disease. CDR3s include the opening cysteine and the closing phenylalanine or tryptophan. The D gene is left open where the match is weak. The size of a clone is reported for some rows only, either as once, few or many, or as a class for expanded clones.

D gene: TRBD2
clone size: once
V gene: TRBV29-1
J gene: TRBJ2-1
CDR3 DNA: TGCAGCGTCAAACTAGCGGGAGGGCCTGGGTACAATGAGCAGTTCTTC
CDR3 protein: CSVKLAGGPGYNEQFF

D gene: -
clone size: -
V gene: TRBV27
J gene: TRBJ1-4
CDR3 DNA: TGTGCCAGCAGCCCGGGACCACAGGTTCCGGGGACACTGTTTTTT
CDR3 protein: CASSPGPQVPGTLFF

D gene: -
clone size: few
V gene: TRBV7-9
J gene: TRBJ1-4
CDR3 DNA: TGTGCCAGCAGCTCCCTGTTGGACCCTAATGAAAAACTGTTTTTT
CDR3 protein: CASSSLLDPNEKLFF

D gene: TRBD2
clone size: -
V gene: TRBV29-1
J gene: TRBJ2-1
CDR3 DNA: TGCAGCGTTACGGGACTAGCGGGAGTCGGTGAGCAGTTCTTC
CDR3 protein: CSVTGLAGVGEQFF

D gene: -
clone size: -
V gene: TRBV3-1
J gene: TRBJ1-4
CDR3 DNA: TGTGCCAGCAGCCAAGACCTTCGCCGGGCGGCAACTAATGAAAAACTGTTTTTT
CDR3 protein: CASSQDLRRAATNEKLFF

D gene: -
clone size: -
V gene: TRBV27
J gene: TRBJ2-3
CDR3 DNA: TGTGCCAGCACCCGTTCCCGGGGGACGGCAGATACGCAGTATTTT
CDR3 protein: CASTRSRGTADTQYF

D gene: -
clone size: few
V gene: TRBV25-1
J gene: TRBJ2-5
CDR3 DNA: TGTGCCAGCAGTCTCCGGACTGATGGGCCCCAGTACTTC
CDR3 protein: CASSLRTDGPQYF

D gene: TRBD2
clone size: few
V gene: TRBV25-1
J gene: TRBJ2-7
CDR3 DNA: TGTGCCAGCCTTAGCGGGGAGGGCCCATTTTTCGAGCAGTACTTC
CDR3 protein: CASLSGEGPFFEQYF

D gene: TRBD1
clone size: many
V gene: TRBV27
J gene: TRBJ1-6
CDR3 DNA: TGTGCCAGCAGGGCAGACAGGGGGAATTCACCCCTCCACTTT
CDR3 protein: CASRADRGNSPLHF

D gene: TRBD2
clone size: many
V gene: TRBV24-1
J gene: TRBJ2-5
CDR3 DNA: TGTGCCACCAGTGACCTACGGGAGGAGGCGGTCGGAGAGACCCAGTACTTC
CDR3 protein: CATSDLREEAVGETQYF

D gene: -
clone size: many
V gene: TRBV27
J gene: TRBJ2-7
CDR3 DNA: TGTGCCAGCAGTTCTCCCGGACAGCCTACCTACGAGCAGTACTTC
CDR3 protein: CASSSPGQPTYEQYF

D gene: TRBD1
clone size: -
V gene: TRBV4-1
J gene: TRBJ2-5
CDR3 DNA: TGCGCCAGCAGCCAAGAGGGCAGGGGGCAAGAGACCCAGTACTTC
CDR3 protein: CASSQEGRGQETQYF

D gene: -
clone size: many
V gene: TRBV28
J gene: TRBJ2-5
CDR3 DNA: TGTGCCAGCAGTTTACGGATAGGACCGCTCCCGGAGACCCAGTACTTC
CDR3 protein: CASSLRIGPLPETQYF

D gene: -
clone size: many
V gene: TRBV7-2
J gene: TRBJ2-7
CDR3 DNA: TGTGCCAGCAGTCTAGGGCTGGGCTACGAGCAGTACTTC
CDR3 protein: CASSLGLGYEQYF

D gene: TRBD2
clone size: -
V gene: TRBV2
J gene: TRBJ2-1
CDR3 DNA: TGTGCCAGCAGTGACTCCGGGAGGGGCGAGCAGTTCTTC
CDR3 protein: CASSDSGRGEQFF

D gene: -
clone size: many
V gene: TRBV6-1
J gene: TRBJ2-2
CDR3 DNA: TGTGCCAGCGGCCGGGCCGGGGAGCTGTTTTTT
CDR3 protein: CASGRAGELFF

D gene: -
clone size: few
V gene: TRBV2
J gene: TRBJ2-1
CDR3 DNA: TGTGCCAGCAGTGCGGAGTCCTACAATGAGCAGTTCTTC
CDR3 protein: CASSAESYNEQFF

D gene: -
clone size: -
V gene: TRBV6-1
J gene: TRBJ2-7
CDR3 DNA: TGTGCCACCGGGGGCGCGGGATTCTACGAGCAGTACTTC
CDR3 protein: CATGGAGFYEQYF

D gene: TRBD2
clone size: many
V gene: TRBV11-2
J gene: TRBJ2-5
CDR3 DNA: TGTGCCAGCAGCTTAGAGGCTAGCGGACCACAAGAGACCCAGTACTTC
CDR3 protein: CASSLEASGPQETQYF

D gene: -
clone size: many
V gene: TRBV28
J gene: TRBJ1-5
CDR3 DNA: TGTGCCAGCAGTCCCAATATCGGGCATAGCAATCAGCCCCAGCATTTT
CDR3 protein: CASSPNIGHSNQPQHF

D gene: TRBD2
clone size: few
V gene: TRBV6-1
J gene: TRBJ2-2
CDR3 DNA: TGTGCCAGCAGTGAAAACCCCGGGACTAGAGGCACCGGGGAGCTGTTTTTT
CDR3 protein: CASSENPGTRGTGELFF

D gene: -
clone size: -
V gene: TRBV4-1
J gene: TRBJ2-7
CDR3 DNA: TGCGCCAGCAGCCAAGAAATCGGGACATATGCCTACGAGCAGTACTTC
CDR3 protein: CASSQEIGTYAYEQYF

D gene: TRBD2
clone size: many
V gene: TRBV29-1
J gene: TRBJ2-4
CDR3 DNA: TGCAGCGTTGAAGTGGCTAGCGGGAGTAGAAACATTCAGTACTTC
CDR3 protein: CSVEVASGSRNIQYF

D gene: -
clone size: -
V gene: TRBV10-2
J gene: TRBJ1-6
CDR3 DNA: TGCGCCAGCAGTGAGGGGGATTCACCCCTCCACTTT
CDR3 protein: CASSEGDSPLHF

D gene: TRBD1
clone size: -
V gene: TRBV15
J gene: TRBJ2-5
CDR3 DNA: TGTGCCACCAGCAGCTTAGGGACAGGGGTAGAGACCCAGTACTTC
CDR3 protein: CATSSLGTGVETQYF

D gene: -
clone size: few
V gene: TRBV12-3/TRBV12-4
J gene: TRBJ2-3
CDR3 DNA: TGTGCCAGCAGTATCCGGGACTCTAGCACAGATACGCAGTATTTT
CDR3 protein: CASSIRDSSTDTQYF

D gene: -
clone size: many
V gene: TRBV30
J gene: TRBJ2-7
CDR3 DNA: TGTGCCTGGAGTGCTACCTTAGTCGGGGGCCGCGAGCAGTACTTC
CDR3 protein: CAWSATLVGGREQYF

D gene: TRBD1
clone size: -
V gene: TRBV19
J gene: TRBJ1-5
CDR3 DNA: TGTGCCAGTAGAATGGACAGGGGGGAGGATCAGCCCCAGCATTTT
CDR3 protein: CASRMDRGEDQPQHF

D gene: -
clone size: -
V gene: TRBV7-6
J gene: TRBJ2-7
CDR3 DNA: TGTGCCAGCAGCTTAGTGGCTAGCGGGACAGGGGAGCAGTACTTC
CDR3 protein: CASSLVASGTGEQYF

D gene: TRBD1
clone size: -
V gene: TRBV4-1
J gene: TRBJ1-2
CDR3 DNA: TGCGCCAGCAGCCACATACCCGACAGGGGTGGCTACACCTTC
CDR3 protein: CASSHIPDRGGYTF

D gene: -
clone size: many
V gene: TRBV7-9
J gene: TRBJ1-1
CDR3 DNA: TGTGCCAGCAGCTTTGGCCAGCACACTGAAGCTTTCTTT
CDR3 protein: CASSFGQHTEAFF

D gene: -
clone size: many
V gene: TRBV2
J gene: TRBJ2-7
CDR3 DNA: TGTGCCAGCAGTCCCCACGAGCAGTACTTC
CDR3 protein: CASSPHEQYF

D gene: -
clone size: -
V gene: TRBV6-2/TRBV6-3
J gene: TRBJ2-1
CDR3 DNA: TGTGCCAGCAGTTACTCGCAGGAAGATGAGCAGTTCTTC
CDR3 protein: CASSYSQEDEQFF

D gene: TRBD2
clone size: few
V gene: TRBV19
J gene: TRBJ2-6
CDR3 DNA: TGTGCCAGTAGTGTGACTAGCGGTGGCTCTGGGGCCAACGTCCTGACTTTC
CDR3 protein: CASSVTSGGSGANVLTF

D gene: -
clone size: -
V gene: TRBV9
J gene: TRBJ2-2
CDR3 DNA: TGTGCCAGCAGCGTCCCTCAGGAAGTGACGACTAAAGGAGAGCTGTTTTTT
CDR3 protein: CASSVPQEVTTKGELFF